What follows are 19 T cell receptor beta chains derived from one specimen sequenced in a study of blood T cell repertoires in COVID-19. Here immunoSEQ multiplex PCR was the method, and the copy in TCRdb shows in-frame clones only, minus some. The data contain about 310,000 clones, roughly nine tenths of them singletons. Input material: peripheral blood. The source of these receptors is a woman in her 30s with COVID-19, enrolled during active disease.

The count of this clone is one. This sequence joins TRBV5-4 and TRBJ2-2, with 11 bases lining up with TRBD2. V lost 4 bases, J lost 2 bases, and 4 bases stayed unmatched. The CDR3 is made up of 16 amino acids. CDR1 SGHNT and CDR2 YYREEE come from the germline V gene (reference sequence). The CDR3 sequence is CASSPGTSGNTGELFF. The CDR3, as DNA: TGTGCCAGCAGCCCGGGGACTAGCGGAAACACCGGGGAGCTGTTTTTT.

The chain employs TRBV7-9 and TRBJ2-1; 7 bases agree with TRBD1. The CDR3 length is 19 residues. With V trimmed by 5 bases and J by 9 bases, 25 bases remained unmatched. Germline V gene data show CDR1 as SEHNR and CDR2 as FQNEAQ (reference sequence). The chain's CDR3 is CASSPHPDRVKSLNGEQFF. DNA of the CDR3: TGTGCCAGCAGCCCGCATCCCGACAGGGTTAAATCCCTAAATGGTGAGCAGTTCTTC.

The chain couples TRBV15 to TRBJ1-3; D is ambiguous. Looked up from germline, CDR1 is LNHNV and CDR2 is YYDKDF (reference sequence). The CDR3 covers 16 residues. The ends were cut back, 1 base at V and 2 bases at J, with 12 bases in the middle. CDR3 residues: CATSRGDGLAGNTIYF. Here the CDR3 DNA reads TGTGCCACCAGCAGAGGAGACGGACTAGCTGGAAACACCATATATTTT. The complete variable domain, with remaining parts taken from reference TRBV15 and TRBJ1-3, reads DAMVIQNPRYQVTQFGKPVTLSCSQTLNHNVMYWYQQKSSQAPKLLFHYYDKDFNNEADTPDNFQSRRPNTSFCFLDIRSPGLGDTAMYLCATSRGDGLAGNTIYFGEGSWLTVV.

V is TRBV9 and J is TRBJ1-5; the D is unclear. The V gene's germline CDR1 is SGDLS and CDR2 YYNGEE. There are 14 residues in the CDR3. Trimming pared 0 bases from V and 6 bases from J, leaving 10 bases between. The CDR3 DNA sequence: TGTGCCAGCAGCGTAGGAGGAGGACCTCAGCCCCAGCATTTT. Its protein is CASSVGGGPQPQHF.

The chain recombines TRBV6-5 with TRBJ2-3, with D possibly matching TRBD2 (6 bases). V was trimmed by 2 bases and J by 0 bases, leaving 6 bases between them. The length of the CDR3 is 14 residues. The germline gives CDR1 MNHEY, CDR2 SVGAGI. The CDR3 coding sequence is TGTGCCAGCAGTTACCTAGCGAGCACAGATACGCAGTATTTT. Amino acid sequence: CASSYLASTDTQYF.

The chain couples TRBV7-8 to TRBJ2-1, with 12 bases fitting TRBD2. The CDR3 loop spans 17 amino acids. The V and J ends lost 6 bases and 7 bases, in that order; junction bases with no gene match: 13. Germline V CDR1 and CDR2: SGHVS, FQNEAQ. CDR3 nucleotides: TGTGCCAGCAGGGGGGGGCTAGCGGGAGGGTCAGGAAATGAGCAGTTCTTC. Its protein product is CASRGGLAGGSGNEQFF.

The chain carries TRBV7-8 and TRBJ1-3; D is unclear. V was pared by 3 bases and J by 2 bases, with 17 bases between. This CDR3 region has 17 residues. Per the germline V gene, CDR1 is SGHVS and CDR2 is FQNEAQ. The CDR3 loop reads CASSFDYSGSPGNTIYF. CDR3 coding DNA: TGTGCCAGCAGCTTCGACTACTCGGGGTCTCCTGGAAACACCATATATTTT.

The CDR3: CASANRRDFDYNEQFF. The CDR3 DNA is TGCGCCAGCGCGAACCGCCGGGACTTCGATTACAATGAGCAGTTCTTC. The V and J genes are TRBV5-1 and TRBJ2-1; D might be TRBD2 (6 bases). Looked up from germline, CDR1 is SGHRS and CDR2 is YFSETQ. There are 16 residues in the CDR3. V lost 7 bases and J 4 bases, leaving 21 bases between the germline ends.

V gene TRBV7-9 combines with J gene TRBJ2-3; D perhaps matches TRBD2 (7 bases). The germline V and J ends were trimmed by 5 bases and 9 bases, with 15 bases remaining between them. The CDR3 is 13 amino acids. Germline CDR1 is SEHNR and CDR2 is FQNEAQ (reference sequence). Written as DNA, the CDR3 is TGTGCCAGCAGCCCACGAGGGGGGGAAACGCAGTATTTT. Translation: CASSPRGGETQYF. The variable domain in full, completed from reference TRBV7-9 and TRBJ2-3, reads DTGVSQNPRHKITKRGQNVTFRCDPISEHNRLYWYRQTLGQGPEFLTYFQNEAQLEKSRLLSDRFSAERPKGSFSTLEIQRTEQGDSAMYLCASSPRGGETQYFGPGTRLTVL.

DNA of the CDR3: TGTGCCAGCAGCCCCTCCGGGACAGGGTACGAGCAGTACTTC. This translates into CASSPSGTGYEQYF. V gene TRBV7-3 combines with J gene TRBJ2-7; 9 bases map to TRBD1. CDR1 SGHTA and CDR2 FQGTGA come from the germline V gene. The trim removed 5 bases at V and 4 bases at J, leaving 6 bases unmatched. The CDR3 length is 14 residues.

The chain carries TRBV11-2 and TRBJ1-5; no firm D call. Trimming pared 4 bases from V and 5 bases from J, leaving 9 bases between. Per germline, CDR1 SGHAT and CDR2 FQNNGV. The CDR3 totals 13 residues. The CDR3 nucleotides are TGTGCCAGCAGCTCCTCTCCCGATCAGCCCCAGCATTTT. Its protein is CASSSSPDQPQHF.

This chain links TRBV10-1 with TRBJ2-1, with TRBD1 matching 8 bases. The germline V gene has CDR1 WNHNN and CDR2 SYGVQD (reference sequence). This CDR3 comprises 14 residues. After removal of 4 bases from V and 6 bases from J, the junction contained 5 bases not matched to a gene. The CDR3 DNA is TGCGCCAGCAGTGGACAGGGGCTTGTCAATGAGCAGTTCTTC. Translating it yields CASSGQGLVNEQFF.

This chain connects TRBV11-3 to TRBJ2-1; D call uncertain. The CDR3 has 15 amino acids. Between the trimmed V and J ends, which lost 1 base and 0 bases, there was a span of 7 bases. The germline gives CDR1 SGHNT, CDR2 YENEEA. The CDR3 loop is CASSLGASSYNEQFF. The CDR3 bases are TGTGCCAGCAGCTTAGGAGCGAGCTCCTACAATGAGCAGTTCTTC.

J is TRBJ2-5 and V is TRBV5-1; D is perhaps TRBD1 (6 bases). CDR1 and CDR2 from the germline V gene are SGHRS and YFSETQ. Trimming left V 5 bases short and J 1 base short, with 6 bases between. The CDR3 length is 12 residues. The CDR3: CASRDSQETQYF. The CDR3 coding sequence is TGCGCCAGCAGGGACAGCCAAGAGACCCAGTACTTC.

The gene calls are TRBV5-1 and TRBJ1-4; 11 nucleotides agree with TRBD1. Per germline, CDR1 SGHRS and CDR2 YFSETQ. This CDR3 contains 14 residues. The V segment lost 6 bases and the J segment 7 bases; nucleotides outside the gene matches: 5. The CDR3 DNA reads TGCGCCAGCAATGATGGGACAGGGGGTGAAAAACTGTTTTTT. Translated, it gives CASNDGTGGEKLFF.

Comment on this clone: The same CDR3 also results from other DNA sequences found in this sample. The chain uses TRBV9 and TRBJ2-1, with 10 bases lining up with TRBD2. The germline CDR1 and CDR2 sequences are SGDLS and YYNGEE. This CDR3 region has 15 residues. V trimming: 3 bases; J trimming: 0 bases; junction bases outside the gene matches: 0. CDR3 coding DNA: TGTGCCAGCAGCGCTAGCGGGAGCTCCTACAATGAGCAGTTCTTC. It translates to CASSASGSSYNEQFF.

This clone was recorded a few times. The chain recombines TRBV29-1 with TRBJ1-5, with a possible D match to TRBD1 (5 bases). CDR1 and CDR2 (germline): SQVTM, ANQGSEA. Trimming removed 6 bases from V and 0 bases from J, with 15 bases in between. The CDR3 is 15 amino acids. DNA of the CDR3: TGCAGCGTCAAAATAGGGGCGAATAGCAATCAGCCCCAGCATTTT. It yields the protein CSVKIGANSNQPQHF. Combining the CDR3 with reference TRBV29-1 and TRBJ1-5 gives the whole variable domain SAVISQKPSRDICQRGTSLTIQCQVDSQVTMMFWYRQQPGQSLTLIATANQGSEATYESGFVIDKFPISRPNLTFSTLTVSNMSPEDSSIYLCSVKIGANSNQPQHFGDGTRLSIL.

This rearrangement joins TRBV2 to TRBJ2-7, with 10 positions matching TRBD2. Looked up from germline, CDR1 is SNHLY and CDR2 is FYNNEI. The CDR3 extends over 15 amino acids. The V and J ends lost 3 bases and 3 bases, in that order; junction bases with no gene match: 5. The CDR3 nucleotides are TGTGCCAGCAGTGATTGGGCTAGCGGGAGCTACGAGCAGTACTTC. The encoded protein is CASSDWASGSYEQYF.

In DNA, the CDR3 is TGTGCCAGCCGCTCGGGAAGTGTGTCCAAAAACATTCAGTACTTC. This encodes CASRSGSVSKNIQYF. V usage is TRBV28 and J usage is TRBJ2-4, with a possible D match to TRBD2 (5 bases). This CDR3 is 15 amino acids long. The germline gives CDR1 MDHEN, CDR2 SYDVKM. Trimming stripped 8 bases from V and 2 bases from J, with 16 bases between.